Each of the 31 T cell receptor beta chains below was sequenced from the same sample in a study of T cell clones after liver transplantation. Libraries were prepared by immunoSEQ multiplex PCR; TCRdb keeps only in-frame clonotypes and omits some of them. Counted here are 90,000 to 120,000 clones, more than 75% occurring once; the ten biggest clones make up around 0.94%. The starting material was CD4+ T cells from blood, obtained before liver transplant. These receptors were collected from a human donor who received a liver transplant.

The genes are TRBV11-2 and TRBJ1-4; TRBD1 might be the D (5 bases). The CDR3 consists of 16 residues. The germline CDR1 and CDR2 sequences are SGHAT and FQNNGV. The V end was cut by 5 bases, the J end by 1 base, with 14 bases between. The CDR3 loop reads CASSLFPGGTNEKLFF. CDR3 sequence (DNA): TGTGCCAGCAGCCTATTTCCGGGGGGAACTAATGAAAAACTGTTTTTT.

The chain carries TRBV6-5 and TRBJ2-7; D remains ambiguous. The CDR3 is 12 amino acids. Germline CDR1 and CDR2: MNHEY and SVGAGI. V gave up 7 bases and J gave up 3 bases, with 10 bases separating them. CDR3 sequence reads: CASKTGNYEQYF. CDR3 nucleotide sequence: TGTGCCAGCAAAACTGGCAACTACGAGCAGTACTTC.

This chain connects TRBV5-1 to TRBJ2-5; tentative D call: TRBD1 (6 bases). This CDR3 is built from 13 residues. V was pared by 0 bases and J by 5 bases, with 8 bases between. CDR1 and CDR2 from the germline V gene are SGHRS and YFSETQ. CDR3 sequence: CASSLDRAETQYF. CDR3 DNA: TGCGCCAGCAGCTTGGACAGGGCCGAGACCCAGTACTTC.

CDR3 loop: CASSPPARANNEQFF. The CDR3 DNA sequence: TGTGCCAGCTCACCACCGGCTCGGGCTAACAATGAGCAGTTCTTC. The chain carries TRBV18 and TRBJ2-1; no firm D call. Germline V gene sequence: CDR1 KGHSH, CDR2 LQKENI. The CDR3 has 15 residues. V was pared by 0 bases and J by 5 bases, with 11 bases between.

The chain carries TRBV28 and TRBJ2-4, with D unclear. CDR1 is MDHEN, CDR2 SYDVKM, per germline. The ends were cut back, 5 bases at V and 1 base at J, with 9 bases in the middle. CDR3 size: 14 residues. The CDR3 loop reads CASSTQGAKNIQYF. The DNA of the CDR3 is TGTGCCAGCAGTACTCAAGGGGCCAAAAACATTCAGTACTTC.

V and J are TRBV6-5 and TRBJ2-1; TRBD2 matches at 9 bases. The V gene's germline CDR1 is MNHEY and CDR2 SVGAGI. The V gene end was trimmed by 1 base and the J gene end by 8 bases; junction bases not matched to a gene: 6. The CDR3 runs to 15 residues. CDR3 DNA: TGTGCCAGCAGTTACTTGCCTAGCGGGATTTATGAGCAGTTCTTC. It translates to CASSYLPSGIYEQFF.

The rearrangement joins TRBV5-1 to TRBJ1-4; maybe TRBD1 (5 bases). There are 14 residues in the CDR3. Between the trimmed V and J ends, which lost 0 bases and 5 bases, there was a span of 8 bases. CDR1 SGHRS and CDR2 YFSETQ come from the germline V gene. The chain's CDR3 is CASSLVGENEKLFF. CDR3 in DNA: TGCGCCAGCAGCTTGGTGGGGGAAAATGAAAAACTGTTTTTT.

The rearrangement links TRBV5-4 to TRBJ1-1, with a possible D match to TRBD1 (6 bases). V lost 4 bases, J lost 0 bases, and 10 bases lay in between. CDR1 and CDR2 (germline): SGHNT, YYREEE (reference sequence). CDR3 length equals 14 residues. The CDR3 DNA reads as TGTGCCAGCAGCCTGGACAGCTTGAACACTGAAGCTTTCTTT. It specifies CASSLDSLNTEAFF.

The chain carries TRBV29-1 and TRBJ2-7; D may be TRBD1 (5 bases). The CDR3 extends over 13 amino acids. V was clipped by 3 bases and J by 2 bases, with 11 bases between them. Germline V CDR1 and CDR2: SQVTM, ANQGSEA. The CDR3 nucleotides are TGCAGCGTTGAGGGCAGGGCAACCTACGAGCAGTACTTC. It specifies CSVEGRATYEQYF.

This rearrangement joins TRBV5-4 to TRBJ1-2; D is possibly TRBD1 (6 bases). Trimming pared 4 bases from V and 4 bases from J, leaving 17 bases between. The CDR3 consists of 15 residues. Per the germline V gene, CDR1 is SGHNT and CDR2 is YYREEE (reference sequence). The CDR3 DNA sequence: TGTGCCAGCAGCCTGGACGGTTGGGGGGCCTATGGCTACACCTTC. Amino acids: CASSLDGWGAYGYTF.

The chain recombines TRBV7-2 with TRBJ1-2; no definite D call. The V gene lost 6 bases and the J gene lost 3 bases, with 14 bases spanning the gap. Germline CDR1 is SGHTA and CDR2 is FQGNSA. The CDR3 contains 14 residues. CDR3 bases: TGTGCCAGCAGTCGCGACACGTCAGACTATGGCTACACCTTC. Translation gives CASSRDTSDYGYTF.

J is TRBJ1-5 and V is TRBV6-6, with a possible D match to TRBD1 (6 bases). The CDR3 runs 14 residues. Between the trimmed V and J ends, which lost 5 bases and 0 bases, there was a span of 8 bases. Per the germline V gene, CDR1 is MNHNY and CDR2 is SVGAGI (reference sequence). The DNA for the CDR3 is TGTGCCAGCAGTGGACAGAATAGCAATCAGCCCCAGCATTTT. This gives the protein CASSGQNSNQPQHF.

The J gene is TRBJ1-2, the V gene TRBV29-1; the D is unclear. Trimming removed 3 bases at V and 0 bases at J, with 11 bases between. Germline CDR1 and CDR2: SQVTM and ANQGSEA. The CDR3 spans 14 residues. This CDR3 is CSVDRDGTNYGYTF. The CDR3 DNA follows: TGCAGCGTTGATCGGGATGGGACTAACTATGGCTACACCTTC. Together with reference TRBV29-1 and TRBJ1-2, the CDR3 gives the full variable domain: SAVISQKPSRDICQRGTSLTIQCQVDSQVTMMFWYRQQPGQSLTLIATANQGSEATYESGFVIDKFPISRPNLTFSTLTVSNMSPEDSSIYLCSVDRDGTNYGYTFGSGTRLTVV.

This chain links TRBV18 with TRBJ2-5; TRBD1 agrees at 9 bases. CDR1 and CDR2 from the germline V gene are KGHSH and LQKENI. V trimming: 0 bases; J trimming: 6 bases; junction bases outside the gene matches: 8. CDR3 length equals 16 residues. CDR3 in amino acids: CASSPPRDREWKTQYF. The CDR3, as DNA: TGTGCCAGCTCACCACCGAGGGACAGGGAGTGGAAGACCCAGTACTTC.

The chain combines TRBV27 with TRBJ2-3; a possible D gene is TRBD2 (5 bases). The CDR3 sequence is 15 residues long. V gave up 3 bases and J gave up 4 bases, with 14 bases separating them. In germline, CDR1 is MNHEY, CDR2 SMNVEV (reference sequence). CDR3 loop: CASSLGGVGADTQYF. For the CDR3, the DNA is TGTGCCAGCAGTTTGGGCGGAGTCGGGGCAGATACGCAGTATTTT.

This chain uses TRBV19 with TRBJ2-2, with D unresolved. The germline V and J ends were trimmed by 3 bases and 0 bases, with 8 bases remaining between them. The CDR3 is 15 residues long. The germline gives CDR1 LNHDA, CDR2 SQIVND (reference sequence). CDR3 nucleotides: TGTGCCAGTAGTATTCCTCAGGCGAACACCGGGGAGCTGTTTTTT. Translated: CASSIPQANTGELFF.

The chain recombines TRBV7-8 with TRBJ2-7; 7 bases are a match to TRBD1. Germline values: CDR1 SGHVS, CDR2 FQNEAQ. The CDR3 sequence is 15 residues long. J was trimmed by 7 bases and V by 4 bases; bases with no gene match: 13. The CDR3 coding sequence is TGTGCCAGCAGCTCTACTCGACAGGGCCTCGGGGAGCAGTACTTC. It codes for CASSSTRQGLGEQYF. Together with reference TRBV7-8 and TRBJ2-7, the CDR3 gives the full variable domain: GAGVSQSPRYKVAKRGQDVALRCDPISGHVSLFWYQQALGQGPEFLTYFQNEAQLDKSGLPSDRFFAERPEGSVSTLKIQRTQQEDSAVYLCASSSTRQGLGEQYFGPGTRLTVT.

The V gene is TRBV11-2, the J gene TRBJ2-7, with D perhaps TRBD1 or TRBD2 (5 bases each). V gave up 5 bases and J gave up 1 base, with 12 bases separating them. The germline V gene encodes CDR1 SGHAT and CDR2 FQNNGV. The CDR3 sequence is 14 residues long. The CDR3 loop is CASSRDVASYEQYF. The CDR3 DNA reads as TGTGCCAGCAGCAGGGACGTGGCGTCCTACGAGCAGTACTTC.

The chain uses TRBV5-1 and TRBJ1-2; 7 nucleotides match TRBD1. The V gene's germline CDR1 is SGHRS and CDR2 YFSETQ. This CDR3 is 15 amino acids long. J gave up 4 bases and V 4 bases, and 10 bases lay outside the gene matches. As DNA, the CDR3 is TGCGCCAGCAGCCCTTGGGACAGTACTACCTATGGCTACACCTTC. It specifies CASSPWDSTTYGYTF.

The chain carries TRBV5-4 and TRBJ2-2, with 7 bases identical to TRBD2. This CDR3 is 16 amino acids long. The V gene's germline CDR1 is SGHNT and CDR2 YYREEE (reference sequence). V trimming: 5 bases; J trimming: 3 bases; junction bases outside the gene matches: 10. CDR3 sequence reads: CASRPGRGGDTGELFF. The CDR3 DNA reads TGTGCCAGCAGACCAGGGAGGGGCGGGGACACCGGGGAGCTGTTTTTT.

This clone appeared a single time. This chain connects TRBV2 to TRBJ1-6; TRBD1 matches 8 bases. V was clipped by 4 bases and J by 9 bases; unmatched bases: 8. The CDR3 consists of 15 residues. Germline CDR1 SNHLY, CDR2 FYNNEI. CDR3 in DNA: TGTGCCAGCAGTGCTGGACAGGGAGCGACTTCACCCCTCCACTTT. It translates to CASSAGQGATSPLHF.

V is TRBV5-4 and J is TRBJ1-3; D call uncertain. The CDR3 is 14 residues long. V dropped 4 bases and J dropped 3 bases, with 11 bases sitting between them. Germline CDR1 and CDR2: SGHNT and YYREEE (reference sequence). The CDR3 loop reads CASSTGVRGNTIYF. CDR3 DNA sequence: TGTGCCAGCAGCACCGGAGTACGTGGAAACACCATATATTTT.

Concerning this clone itself: The same CDR3 can be traced to other DNA sequences in this sample. CDR3: CASSLRGNTEAFF. DNA for the CDR3: TGCGCCAGCAGCTTGAGGGGGAACACTGAAGCTTTCTTT. J is TRBJ1-1 and V is TRBV5-1, with D maybe TRBD1 (5 bases). The CDR3 length is 13 residues. Germline V gene lookup returns CDR1 SGHRS and CDR2 YFSETQ. V dropped 1 base and J dropped 1 base, with 5 bases sitting between them.

In its sample, this clone was seen a few times. V usage is TRBV7-2 and J usage is TRBJ1-6, with 8 bases matching TRBD1. After removal of 5 bases from V and 5 bases from J, the junction contained 8 bases not matched to a gene. In germline, CDR1 is SGHTA, CDR2 FQGNSA. The CDR3 contains 16 residues. The CDR3 protein is CASSKLRGHDNSPLHF. CDR3 DNA: TGTGCCAGCAGCAAACTCAGGGGGCACGATAATTCACCCCTCCACTTT.

This chain joins TRBV7-9 and TRBJ2-5, with TRBD2 identical over 9 bases. The CDR3 sequence is 18 residues long. Trimming cost V 1 base and J 4 bases; bases outside gene matches: 13. The V gene's germline CDR1 is SEHNR and CDR2 FQNEAQ (reference sequence). The CDR3 DNA reads TGTGCCAGCAGCTTAGTCCGGGCTAGCGGGACCGGGGGAGAGACCCAGTACTTC. It specifies CASSLVRASGTGGETQYF.

The CDR3 region is CASSRGTEVAEAFF. DNA for the CDR3: TGTGCCAGCAGCCGGGGGACAGAAGTAGCTGAAGCTTTCTTT. The gene calls are TRBV7-3 and TRBJ1-1; 7 bases agree with TRBD1. V trimming: 5 bases; J trimming: 6 bases; junction bases outside the gene matches: 9. Looked up from germline, CDR1 is SGHTA and CDR2 is FQGTGA. CDR3 length equals 14 residues. Full variable domain (rest looked up from reference TRBV7-3 and TRBJ1-1): GAGVSQTPSNKVTEKGKYVELRCDPISGHTALYWYRQSLGQGPEFLIYFQGTGAADDSGLPNDRFFAVRPEGSVSTLKIQRTERGDSAVYLCASSRGTEVAEAFFGQGTRLTVV.

The rearrangement joins TRBV5-1 to TRBJ2-7; D not resolved. The CDR3 contains 14 residues. Germline V gives CDR1 SGHRS, CDR2 YFSETQ. Trimming took 1 base from V and 0 from J, leaving 8 bases between them. CDR3 loop: CASSLTVNSYEQYF. For the CDR3, the DNA is TGCGCCAGCAGCTTGACAGTCAACTCCTACGAGCAGTACTTC.

The chain recombines TRBV28 with TRBJ1-4; tentatively, D is TRBD1 (6 bases). Germline V gene data show CDR1 as MDHEN and CDR2 as SYDVKM. Trimming cost V 6 bases and J 5 bases, with 16 bases left between them. The CDR3 has 15 residues. Written as DNA, the CDR3 is TGTGCCAGCAGCTCCATACAGGGAGGCAATGAAAAACTGTTTTTT. Amino acid sequence: CASSSIQGGNEKLFF.

This clone was observed a handful of times. The chain joins TRBV7-8 to TRBJ1-1; 9 bases align to TRBD1. The CDR3 loop spans 15 amino acids. CDR1 and CDR2 (germline): SGHVS, FQNEAQ. Trimming at V came to 5 bases and at J to 3 bases, leaving 7 bases not matched to a gene. Here the CDR3 DNA reads TGTGCCAGCAGCCTTATGACAGGGGGTGACACTGAAGCTTTCTTT. The encoded protein is CASSLMTGGDTEAFF.

This clone was detected only once. The chain has TRBV16 and TRBJ2-7; D is unresolved. Trimming took 4 bases from V and 2 from J, leaving 6 bases between them. The germline CDR1 and CDR2 sequences are KGHSY and FQNENV. This CDR3 is 12 amino acids long. This CDR3 is CASSLVTYEQYF. The DNA for the CDR3 is TGTGCCAGCAGCCTGGTGACCTACGAGCAGTACTTC.

The sample holds a few counts of this clone. The sample contains more than one DNA sequence encoding this CDR3. Here the CDR3 reads CASRGRPEAFF. The CDR3 DNA follows: TGTGCCAGCAGGGGGAGACCTGAAGCTTTCTTT. The chain couples TRBV28 to TRBJ1-1; D is uncertain. V was trimmed by 6 bases and J by 6 bases, leaving 8 bases between them. The CDR3 has 11 amino acids. Per the germline V gene, CDR1 is MDHEN and CDR2 is SYDVKM.